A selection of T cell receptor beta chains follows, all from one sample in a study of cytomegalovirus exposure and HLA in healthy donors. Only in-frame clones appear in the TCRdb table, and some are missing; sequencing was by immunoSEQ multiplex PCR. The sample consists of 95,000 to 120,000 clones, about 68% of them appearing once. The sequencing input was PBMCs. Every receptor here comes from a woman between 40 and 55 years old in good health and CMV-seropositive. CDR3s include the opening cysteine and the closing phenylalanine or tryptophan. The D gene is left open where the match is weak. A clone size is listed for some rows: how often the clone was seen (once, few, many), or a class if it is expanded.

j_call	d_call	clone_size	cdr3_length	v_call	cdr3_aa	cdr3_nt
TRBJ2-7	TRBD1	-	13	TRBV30	CAWSTGGTYEQYF	TGTGCCTGGAGTACAGGGGGTACCTACGAGCAGTACTTC
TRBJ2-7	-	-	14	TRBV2	CASRDRDSSYEQYF	TGTGCCAGCAGGGACCGGGACTCCTCCTACGAGCAGTACTTC
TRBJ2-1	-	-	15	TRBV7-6	CASSPTTGEYNEQFF	TGTGCCAGCAGCCCGACCACGGGAGAGTACAATGAGCAGTTCTTC
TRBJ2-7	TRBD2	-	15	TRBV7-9	CASSLGTSGGLEQYF	TGTGCCAGCAGCCTGGGGACTAGTGGGGGTCTCGAGCAGTACTTC
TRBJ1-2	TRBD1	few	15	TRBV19	CASSIGTGFRYGYTF	TGTGCCAGTAGTATAGGGACAGGGTTTAGGTATGGCTACACCTTC
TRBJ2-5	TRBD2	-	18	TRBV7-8	CASSLVGRDIAGGKTQYF	TGTGCCAGCAGCTTAGTGGGTCGGGACATAGCGGGAGGCAAGACCCAGTACTTC
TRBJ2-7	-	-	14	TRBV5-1	CATSTGESSYEQYF	TGCGCCACCTCCACGGGGGAGTCGAGCTACGAGCAGTACTTC
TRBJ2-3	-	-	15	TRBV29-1	CSVGGRGVNTDTQYF	TGCAGCGTGGGAGGACGCGGGGTAAACACAGATACGCAGTATTTT
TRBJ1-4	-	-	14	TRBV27	CASSTLGSGEKLFF	TGTGCCAGCAGCACCTTAGGGTCGGGGGAAAAACTGTTTTTT
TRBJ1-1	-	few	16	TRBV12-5	CASGLPQTGLNTEAFF	TGTGCTAGTGGTTTGCCCCAAACAGGGTTGAACACTGAAGCTTTCTTT
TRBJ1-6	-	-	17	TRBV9	CASSASQGRSYNSPLHF	TGTGCCAGCAGCGCATCCCAGGGTCGCTCCTATAATTCACCCCTCCACTTT
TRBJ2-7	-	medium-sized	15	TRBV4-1	CASSQVAGQTYEQYF	TGCGCCAGCAGCCAAGTGGCGGGGCAGACCTACGAGCAGTACTTC
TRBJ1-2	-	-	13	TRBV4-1	CASSPLFNYGYTF	TGCGCCAGCAGCCCCTTATTCAACTATGGCTACACCTTC